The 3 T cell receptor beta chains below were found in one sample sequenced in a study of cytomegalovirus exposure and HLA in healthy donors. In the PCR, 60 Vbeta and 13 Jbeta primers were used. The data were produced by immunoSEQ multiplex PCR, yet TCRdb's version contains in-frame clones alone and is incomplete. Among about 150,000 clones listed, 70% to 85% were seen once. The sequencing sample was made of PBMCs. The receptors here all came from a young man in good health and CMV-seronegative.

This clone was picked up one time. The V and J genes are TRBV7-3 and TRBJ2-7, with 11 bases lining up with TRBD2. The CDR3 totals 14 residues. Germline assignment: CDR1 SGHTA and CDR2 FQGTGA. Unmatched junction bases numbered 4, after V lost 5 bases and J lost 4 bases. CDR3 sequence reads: CASSVLAGEYEQYF. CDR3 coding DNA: TGTGCCAGCAGCGTACTAGCGGGGGAATACGAGCAGTACTTC.

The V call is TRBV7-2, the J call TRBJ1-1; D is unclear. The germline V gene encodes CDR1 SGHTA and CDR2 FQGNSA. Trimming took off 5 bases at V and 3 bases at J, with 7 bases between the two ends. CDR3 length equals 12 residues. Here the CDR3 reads CASSPMYTEAFF. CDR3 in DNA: TGTGCCAGCAGCCCTATGTACACTGAAGCTTTCTTT.

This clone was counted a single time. Written as DNA, the CDR3 is TGTGCCAGCAGCGAGGACCCGGGACAGTTATTGGGCAATGAGCAGTTCTTC. It codes for CASSEDPGQLLGNEQFF. The genes are TRBV7-9 and TRBJ2-1, with TRBD1 identical over 7 bases. CDR1 and CDR2 from the germline V gene are SEHNR and FQNEAQ (reference sequence). Germline trimming cut 5 bases from V and 6 bases from J; bases unmatched to any gene: 16. The CDR3 has 17 amino acids.